A single TCR beta chain is shown here with its context. The antigen remains unidentified. The primer mix had 60 Vbeta and 13 Jbeta primers. The data were produced by immunoSEQ multiplex PCR, yet TCRdb's version contains in-frame clones alone and is incomplete. The data show about 89,000 clones, roughly three quarters seen once. This specimen belongs to a study of cytomegalovirus exposure and HLA in healthy donors. Germline CDR1 SGHVS, CDR2 FNYEAQ. V lost 3 bases to trimming and J lost 1 base; unmatched junction nucleotides: 11. The CDR3 has 18 residues. Study outcomes and limitations: Reports state that TCR beta sequences accurately predicted most subjects' HLA-A and HLA-B alleles.

The chain carries TRBV7-6 and TRBJ1-5, with 8 positions matching TRBD1. This clonotype was obtained from a man aged 30 to 45 in good health and CMV-seronegative. Specimen: PBMCs. The CDR3 here is CASSFYRGGIWSNQPQHF. The CDR3 DNA is TGTGCCAGCAGCTTCTACAGGGGGGGGATTTGGAGCAATCAGCCCCAGCATTTT.